The 21 T cell receptor beta chains given below trace back to one sample, sequenced in a study of spatial heterogeneity in lung cancer. Study conclusions and caveats: Mutation counts in tumors were tracked by counts of expanded intratumoral alpha and beta TCRs.

TCRdb fed the 5' RACE reads into MiXCR, producing one record per CDR3 protein. In the table there are approximately 10,000 distinct CDR3 sequences, 5% to 6% of which are singletons. Time point defined: sample taken at primary tumor resection. Which antigens these TCRs recognize remains unknown. The sample was lung tumor tissue, taken at surgery. Every receptor here comes from a male donor with early-stage non-small cell lung cancer.

This clonotype was picked up many times. The V call is TRBV20-1, the J call TRBJ2-7; 11 nucleotides align to TRBD1. Trimming cost V 4 bases and J 3 bases; bases outside gene matches: 8. CDR1 and CDR2 (germline): DFQATT, SNEGSKA (reference sequence). The CDR3 contains 15 residues. The CDR3 DNA is TGCAGTGCTACAATTGGGACAGGGGGAAGCTACGAGCAGTACTTC. Encoded protein: CSATIGTGGSYEQYF.

This clonotype was observed many times. The rearrangement links TRBV12-5 to TRBJ2-7; 7 nucleotides match TRBD1. Losses at the gene ends were 0 bases for V and 6 bases for J; bases not matched to a gene: 5. CDR3 length: 14 residues. Germline V gene sequence: CDR1 LGHNT, CDR2 FRNRAP. In DNA, the CDR3 is TGTGCTAGTGGTTTGGTCGGGACAGCTCGCGAGCAGTACTTC. Its protein is CASGLVGTAREQYF.

This clonotype is classed as medium-sized. J is TRBJ2-4 and V is TRBV15; D is undetermined. CDR1 LNHNV and CDR2 YYDKDF come from the germline V gene (reference sequence). The CDR3 has 13 residues. V lost 4 bases and J lost 5, with 9 bases in between. In nucleotides, the CDR3 is TGTGCCACCAGCAAAGGTCTAGAAAACATTCAGTACTTC. Translated, it gives CATSKGLENIQYF.

The chain recombines TRBV6-5 with TRBJ2-7, with D perhaps TRBD1 (5 bases). CDR1 and CDR2 (germline): MNHEY, SVGAGI. V lost 5 bases and J 7 bases, leaving 12 bases between the germline ends. This CDR3 has 12 amino acids. CDR3 residues: CASSPPGWEQYF. CDR3 bases: TGTGCCAGCAGTCCTCCAGGGTGGGAGCAGTACTTC.

The chain carries TRBV29-1 and TRBJ2-5; D is ambiguous. The germline CDR1 and CDR2 sequences are SQVTM and ANQGSEA. This CDR3 comprises 12 residues. Trimming pared 3 bases from V and 1 base from J, leaving 6 bases between. The CDR3 sequence: CSVDTVQETQYF. The CDR3 coding sequence is TGCAGCGTTGACACTGTCCAAGAGACCCAGTACTTC. Full variable domain (missing parts from reference TRBV29-1 and TRBJ2-5): SAVISQKPSRDICQRGTSLTIQCQVDSQVTMMFWYRQQPGQSLTLIATANQGSEATYESGFVIDKFPISRPNLTFSTLTVSNMSPEDSSIYLCSVDTVQETQYFGPGTRLLVL.

This clonotype was counted at least ten times. The rearrangement links TRBV9 to TRBJ1-3, with D tentatively TRBD1 (5 bases). The ends were cut back, 0 bases at V and 0 bases at J, with 10 bases in the middle. The CDR3 has 16 amino acids. CDR1 and CDR2 from the germline V gene are SGDLS and YYNGEE. In DNA, the CDR3 is TGTGCCAGCAGCGTAGCCTCAGGGAGCTCTGGAAACACCATATATTTT. It yields the protein CASSVASGSSGNTIYF. Looking up the rest from reference TRBV9 and TRBJ1-3 gives the full variable domain: DSGVTQTPKHLITATGQRVTLRCSPRSGDLSVYWYQQSLDQGLQFLIQYYNGEERAKGNILERFSAQQFPDLHSELNLSSLELGDSALYFCASSVASGSSGNTIYFGEGSWLTVV.

This clonotype was counted at least ten times. The chain has TRBV20-1 and TRBJ1-5, with D perhaps matching TRBD1 (6 bases). The germline gives CDR1 DFQATT, CDR2 SNEGSKA (reference sequence). The CDR3 extends over 15 amino acids. The germline V and J ends were trimmed by 0 bases and 4 bases, with 13 bases remaining between them. CDR3 sequence: CSARDGGRVNQPQHF. The CDR3, as DNA: TGCAGTGCTAGAGATGGGGGCAGGGTTAATCAGCCCCAGCATTTT.

This clonotype was seen repeatedly, ten times or more. J is TRBJ2-2 and V is TRBV6-5; D possibly uses TRBD1 or TRBD2 (5 bases each). Trimming stripped 7 bases from V and 4 bases from J, with 16 bases between. This CDR3 region has 15 residues. Germline V gene data show CDR1 as MNHEY and CDR2 as SVGAGI. The CDR3 nucleotides are TGTGCCAGCAAATCAGGGAGACGAAGCACCGGGGAGCTGTTTTTT. Encoded protein: CASKSGRRSTGELFF.

This clonotype has only a few counts. The V call is TRBV12-3 or TRBV12-4, the J call TRBJ2-7; D is possibly TRBD1 (6 bases). The CDR3 contains 14 residues. Between the trimmed V and J ends, which lost 6 bases and 3 bases, there was a span of 15 bases. CDR3 sequence reads: CASSSPGHNYEQYF. The CDR3 DNA reads as TGTGCCAGCAGCTCACCGGGACATAACTACGAGCAGTACTTC.

In this sample, this clonotype turned up many times. The chain couples TRBV3-1 to TRBJ2-2; the D gene could be TRBD1 or TRBD2 (5 bases each). This CDR3 is built from 14 residues. Trimming removed 4 bases at V and 6 bases at J, with 12 bases between. Per the germline V gene, CDR1 is LGHDT and CDR2 is YNNKEL (reference sequence). The CDR3 region has the DNA TGTGCCAGCAGCCCAATCTGGGGGTCCGGGGAGCTGTTTTTT. This codes for CASSPIWGSGELFF.

The chain joins TRBV5-6 to TRBJ1-5, with no clear D. The ends were cut back, 4 bases at V and 0 bases at J, with 8 bases in the middle. The CDR3 is 14 amino acids. CDR1 is SGHDT, CDR2 YYEEEE, per germline. CDR3 residues: CASSLLSSNQPQHF. CDR3 in DNA: TGTGCCAGCAGCCTTCTGAGTAGCAATCAGCCCCAGCATTTT.

This clonotype appeared many times. The chain joins TRBV3-1 to TRBJ2-1; 12 bases map to TRBD2. V shed 5 bases, J shed 0 bases, and the junction held 5 bases outside the gene matches. The CDR3 has 17 residues. CDR1 is LGHDT, CDR2 YNNKEL, per germline (reference sequence). The CDR3 region is CASSDVTSGSSYNEQFF. CDR3 DNA sequence: TGTGCCAGCAGCGACGTGACTAGCGGGAGCTCCTACAATGAGCAGTTCTTC.

This clonotype was seen at least ten times. The rearrangement uses TRBV5-6 and TRBJ2-5; TRBD2 aligns across 10 bases. CDR1 is SGHDT, CDR2 YYEEEE, per germline. The trim removed 5 bases at V and 4 bases at J, leaving 5 bases unmatched. CDR3 size: 14 residues. The CDR3 loop reads CASRSSGSGETQYF. The CDR3 DNA sequence: TGTGCCAGCAGATCTAGCGGGAGTGGAGAGACCCAGTACTTC.

Within the sample, this clonotype is medium-sized. CDR3 loop: CASSAWDEAFF. The DNA for the CDR3 is TGTGCCAGCAGTGCATGGGATGAAGCTTTCTTT. The chain couples TRBV25-1 to TRBJ1-1; D uncertain. V was pared by 4 bases and J by 7 bases, with 7 bases between. The CDR3 has 11 residues. CDR1 is MGHDK and CDR2 is SYGVNS in the germline V gene. The full variable domain, with the rest looked up from reference TRBV25-1 and TRBJ1-1, is EADIYQTPRYLVIGTGKKITLECSQTMGHDKMYWYQQDPGMELHLIHYSYGVNSTEKGDLSSESTVSRIRTEHFPLTLESARPSHTSQYLCASSAWDEAFFGQGTRLTVV.

This clonotype was seen ten or more times. V is TRBV27 and J is TRBJ2-7; D remains ambiguous. V shed 7 bases and J shed 0 bases, with 13 bases lying between them. Germline V CDR1 and CDR2: MNHEY, SMNVEV (reference sequence). The CDR3 extends over 14 amino acids. CDR3 DNA sequence: TGTGCCAGCACTCCGACGAGGTACTCCTACGAGCAGTACTTC. It yields the protein CASTPTRYSYEQYF.

This clonotype was picked up many times. V is TRBV29-1 and J is TRBJ2-3; D unclear. V lost 7 bases and J 7 bases, leaving 15 bases between the germline ends. CDR1 is SQVTM, CDR2 ANQGSEA, per germline. This CDR3 comprises 12 residues. The CDR3 bases are TGCAGCGCCCGCCTTCTTCTGAATACGCAGTATTTT. Translated: CSARLLLNTQYF.

This clonotype has more than one count but fewer than ten. The chain combines TRBV20-1 with TRBJ2-7, with D possibly being TRBD2 (6 bases). Germline V lookup: CDR1 DFQATT, CDR2 SNEGSKA (reference sequence). Trimming cost V 3 bases and J 0 bases, with 6 bases left between them. The CDR3 loop spans 12 amino acids. The CDR3 loop is CSASGSSYEQYF. CDR3 nucleotide sequence: TGCAGTGCTAGCGGGAGCTCCTACGAGCAGTACTTC.

This clonotype was counted ten times or more. J is TRBJ1-5 and V is TRBV28; the D gene is possibly TRBD1 (6 bases). In germline, CDR1 is MDHEN, CDR2 SYDVKM. The CDR3 sequence is 14 residues long. Trimming pared 5 bases from V and 5 bases from J, leaving 13 bases between. Here the CDR3 reads CASSPEQGHQPQHF. CDR3 sequence (DNA): TGTGCCAGCAGTCCCGAACAGGGTCATCAGCCCCAGCATTTT. The variable domain in full, completed from reference TRBV28 and TRBJ1-5, reads DVKVTQSSRYLVKRTGEKVFLECVQDMDHENMFWYRQDPGLGLRLIYFSYDVKMKEKGDIPEGYSVSREKKERFSLILESASTNQTSMYLCASSPEQGHQPQHFGDGTRLSIL.

The chain combines TRBV5-1 with TRBJ1-4; 10 positions agree with TRBD1. V lost 0 bases and J lost 6; bases outside the gene matches: 8. The germline V gene has CDR1 SGHRS and CDR2 YFSETQ. The CDR3 has 17 residues. CDR3 loop: CASSLEPSGTGDEKLFF. The CDR3 DNA reads TGCGCCAGCAGCTTGGAACCCTCCGGGACAGGGGATGAAAAACTGTTTTTT.

This clonotype is medium-sized in the sample. The rearrangement links TRBV11-3 to TRBJ2-1; D uncertain. CDR3 length equals 13 residues. Germline values: CDR1 SGHNT, CDR2 YENEEA. Trimming cost V 2 bases and J 5 bases, with 7 bases left between them. The CDR3, as DNA: TGTGCCAGCAGCTTAAACAGAGACAATGAGCAGTTCTTC. Translated: CASSLNRDNEQFF.

By share, this clonotype counts as medium-sized (0.01 to 0.1%). The V gene is TRBV29-1, the J gene TRBJ1-5; weak D call: TRBD1 (6 bases). V lost 4 bases, J lost 3 bases, and 10 bases lay in between. From germline, CDR1 is SQVTM and CDR2 ANQGSEA. The CDR3 has 13 amino acids. The CDR3 region has the DNA TGCAGCGTTGGGGCAGGGGACAATCAGCCCCAGCATTTT. It codes for CSVGAGDNQPQHF.